This T cell receptor beta chain was recorded in a study of control samples from healthy donors and cancer patients. Some clones are missing from TCRdb's copy, which holds only in-frame ones; the method was immunoSEQ multiplex PCR. There are some 170,000 clones in the sample; roughly 94% occur only once, and roughly 15% lies in the top ten. CDR3 length: 15 residues. V gave up 4 bases and J gave up 2 bases, with 12 bases separating them. Germline V CDR1 and CDR2: SGHTA, FQGNSA. The chain has TRBV7-2 and TRBJ1-3; no definite D call. Specimen: PBMCs. This receptor was obtained from a man aged 55 to 70 with colorectal cancer. The CDR3 region has the DNA TGTGCCAGCAGCTGGGGTAGGGTTACTGGAAACACCATATATTTT. Translating gives CASSWGRVTGNTIYF.